Below, 21 T cell receptor beta chains from the same sample are listed, as sequenced in a study of CD8 T cells in ankylosing spondylitis. MiXCR was run by TCRdb on the 5' RACE reads, yielding one entry per CDR3 protein. The data show some 250,000 distinct CDR3 sequences, 24% seen once. The sequenced sample consisted of blood, either unsorted or a sorted T cell fraction (not recorded which). Receptors originate from a male donor with ankylosing spondylitis or in good health (not recorded which).

This clonotype was counted many times. The CDR3, as DNA: TGTGCCAGCACCACGCGTGGGGGAGGCAATCAGCCCCAGCATTTT. Its translation is CASTTRGGGNQPQHF. The chain carries TRBV12-3 or TRBV12-4 and TRBJ1-5; tentatively, D is TRBD1 (5 bases). Trimming removed 7 bases at V and 2 bases at J, with 15 bases between. The CDR3 contains 15 residues.

The chain couples TRBV29-1 to TRBJ2-5; TRBD1 aligns across 8 bases. The CDR3 is 12 amino acids. Looked up from germline, CDR1 is SQVTM and CDR2 is ANQGSEA. Trimming removed 7 bases from V and 5 bases from J; junction bases left unmatched: 6. The CDR3 here is CSAATGAETQYF. The CDR3 DNA follows: TGCAGCGCCGCGACAGGGGCTGAGACCCAGTACTTC.

This clonotype was recorded at least ten times. The chain links TRBV3-1 to TRBJ2-3; a possible D gene is TRBD1 (6 bases). V lost 3 bases and J 4 bases, leaving 14 bases between the germline ends. This CDR3 is 15 amino acids long. The germline CDR1 and CDR2 sequences are LGHDT and YNNKEL (reference sequence). Written as DNA, the CDR3 is TGTGCCAGCAGCCAGTCGGACAGAAGTGCAGATACGCAGTATTTT. Translating it yields CASSQSDRSADTQYF.

The V gene is TRBV12-3 or TRBV12-4, the J gene TRBJ1-1, with D maybe TRBD1 (6 bases). Trimming cost V 5 bases and J 4 bases, with 17 bases left between them. CDR3 length equals 15 residues. CDR3 nucleotides: TGTGCCAGCAGTCGAGGGGGGCTAATACGCACTGAAGCTTTCTTT. Translated, it gives CASSRGGLIRTEAFF.

A word on this clonotype: A much bigger clone sits one base away, suggesting this may be a read error. The V and J genes are TRBV20-1 and TRBJ2-3; 10 nucleotides align to TRBD2. Germline CDR1 and CDR2: DFQATT and SNEGSKA (reference sequence). CDR3 length: 14 amino acids. V dropped 1 base and J dropped 4; count of bases not matched to a gene: 2. The CDR3 region has the DNA TGCAGTGCTAGAGGGCTAGCGGGGGCAGATACGCAGTATTTT. Translation: CSARGLAGADTQYF.

This clonotype was seen ten or more times. The chain has TRBV7-9 and TRBJ1-6; weak D call: TRBD1 (5 bases). Germline loops: CDR1 SEHNR, CDR2 FQNEAQ (reference sequence). V lost 1 base and J 10 bases, leaving 14 bases between the germline ends. This CDR3 comprises 15 residues. The CDR3, as DNA: TGTGCCAGCAGCTTAGATGGGGCGACCACGTCACCCCTCCACTTT. Translating it yields CASSLDGATTSPLHF.

The sample holds many counts of this clonotype. The chain uses TRBV20-1 and TRBJ1-5; no firm D call. The V gene's germline CDR1 is DFQATT and CDR2 SNEGSKA (reference sequence). The CDR3 is 14 residues long. Trimming pared 4 bases from V and 0 bases from J, leaving 10 bases between. The CDR3 nucleotides read TGCAGTGCTAATTCGGCTTATAGCAATCAGCCCCAGCATTTT. Amino acid sequence: CSANSAYSNQPQHF.

The chain links TRBV20-1 to TRBJ1-4, with a weak D call TRBD1 (5 bases). Germline values: CDR1 DFQATT, CDR2 SNEGSKA (reference sequence). V lost 5 bases, J lost 7 bases, and 17 bases lay in between. There are 14 residues in the CDR3. CDR3 nucleotides: TGCAGTGCTGGGTCCTTAGGGGAGGGTGAAAAACTGTTTTTT. Protein: CSAGSLGEGEKLFF.

The rearrangement uses TRBV7-2 and TRBJ2-3; 8 positions match TRBD1. The CDR3 totals 14 residues. The germline V gene has CDR1 SGHTA and CDR2 FQGNSA. J gave up 4 bases and V 5 bases, and 5 bases lay outside the gene matches. The CDR3 nucleotides read TGTGCCAGCAGCGCAGGGGGCCCACCAGATACGCAGTATTTT. It specifies CASSAGGPPDTQYF.

This clonotype was seen at least ten times. The germline gene is not matched at one end of the junction; a read error may be the cause. This chain's CDR3 is CAISEFRDRGLSPLHF. As DNA, the CDR3 is TGTGCCATCAGCGAGTTCCGGGACAGGGGGCTTTCACCCCTCCACTTT. J is TRBJ1-6 and V is TRBV10-3, with 12 bases identical to TRBD1. The CDR3 runs 16 residues. Germline lookup yields CDR1 ENHRY and CDR2 SYGVKD.

This clonotype was detected ten times or more. The chain recombines TRBV24-1 with TRBJ1-1, with 8 nucleotides matching TRBD1. Germline lookup yields CDR1 KGHDR and CDR2 SFDVKD. Trimming took 9 bases from V and 4 from J; bases not matched to a gene: 6. This CDR3 has 13 residues. CDR3 region: CATENTGGTEAFF. The CDR3 nucleotides are TGTGCCACCGAGAATACAGGGGGCACTGAAGCTTTCTTT.

This clonotype was seen repeatedly, ten times or more. The chain couples TRBV28 to TRBJ2-1; no clear D gene. Trimming took off 5 bases at V and 0 bases at J, with 14 bases between the two ends. The CDR3 contains 16 residues. Germline loops: CDR1 MDHEN, CDR2 SYDVKM. The chain's CDR3 is CASSPPDGSSYNEQFF. The DNA of the CDR3 is TGTGCCAGCAGTCCCCCGGACGGTAGCTCCTACAATGAGCAGTTCTTC.

There are many counts of this clonotype. The chain has TRBV5-4 and TRBJ2-1; 7 bases line up with TRBD2. The trim removed 3 bases at V and 7 bases at J, leaving 7 bases unmatched. Germline values: CDR1 SGHNT, CDR2 YYREEE (reference sequence). This CDR3 is 14 amino acids long. The CDR3 bases are TGTGCCAGCAGCTCCATGGGGAGGGCTAATGAGCAGTTCTTC. Its translation: CASSSMGRANEQFF.

This clonotype turned up a few times. V and J are TRBV5-1 and TRBJ2-2; D is unresolved. Trimming left V 4 bases short and J 3 bases short, with 16 bases between. CDR3 length equals 16 residues. The germline V gene has CDR1 SGHRS and CDR2 YFSETQ. The CDR3 sequence: CASSAHKGIHTGELFF. The DNA of the CDR3 is TGCGCCAGCAGCGCACACAAGGGAATACACACCGGGGAGCTGTTTTTT.

The rearrangement links TRBV6-5 to TRBJ2-5, with 11 bases fitting TRBD2. Germline CDR1 and CDR2: MNHEY and SVGAGI. This CDR3 has 16 amino acids. V shed 0 bases and J 2 bases; nucleotides not matched to a gene: 2. As DNA, the CDR3 is TGTGCCAGCAGTTACTCATCTAGCGGGGGGCAAGAGACCCAGTACTTC. As protein: CASSYSSSGGQETQYF.

This clonotype has just a few counts. The chain employs TRBV4-1 and TRBJ2-3; D is possibly TRBD2 (5 bases). V was trimmed by 0 bases and J by 4 bases, leaving 8 bases between them. The CDR3 is 14 residues long. Germline V gives CDR1 MGHRA, CDR2 YSYEKL. CDR3 DNA sequence: TGCGCCAGCAGCCAAGAGTCTAGCCCAGATACGCAGTATTTT. It codes for CASSQESSPDTQYF.

This clonotype was counted many times. The chain uses TRBV12-3 or TRBV12-4 and TRBJ2-5, with D perhaps matching TRBD2 (6 bases). The CDR3 extends over 13 amino acids. The ends were cut back, 2 bases at V and 4 bases at J, with 8 bases in the middle. The CDR3 DNA is TGTGCCAGCAGTTTACCCGGGGGAGAGACCCAGTACTTC. Its protein product is CASSLPGGETQYF.

This clonotype was seen only once. The J gene is TRBJ2-3, the V gene TRBV12-2. TRBV12-2 is a listed pseudogene. The CDR3 has 15 residues. This chain's CDR3 is CASRLAGIYTDTQYF. CDR3 in DNA: TGTGCAAGTCGCCTAGCGGGCATTTACACAGATACGCAGTATTTT.

This clonotype showed up just a few times. J is TRBJ1-5 and V is TRBV6-2 or TRBV6-3, with D perhaps TRBD1 (6 bases). The CDR3 runs 16 residues. The germline V gene has CDR1 MNHEY and CDR2 SVGEGT. V lost 2 bases to trimming and J lost 2 bases, with 13 bases between them. DNA of the CDR3: TGTGCCAGCAGTTACGAGGGGGGGAGAGGCAATCAGCCCCAGCATTTT. It yields the protein CASSYEGGRGNQPQHF.

This sequence joins TRBV7-9 and TRBJ2-3, with unresolved D. Germline assignment: CDR1 SEHNR and CDR2 FQNEAQ (reference sequence). The V end was cut by 5 bases, the J end by 4 bases, with 13 bases between. CDR3 size: 14 residues. The CDR3 nucleotides read TGTGCCAGCAGCCCTGCTGGTAGATCAGATACGCAGTATTTT. Its protein product is CASSPAGRSDTQYF.

This clonotype occurred many times. The chain recombines TRBV7-9 with TRBJ2-7; 12 nucleotides agree with TRBD1. Per germline, CDR1 SEHNR and CDR2 FQNEAQ (reference sequence). Trimming at V came to 4 bases and at J to 5 bases, leaving 9 bases not matched to a gene. This CDR3 contains 16 residues. In DNA, the CDR3 is TGTGCCAGCAGCTCCTTACCGGGACAGGGGGCACACGAGCAGTACTTC. This sequence encodes CASSSLPGQGAHEQYF.